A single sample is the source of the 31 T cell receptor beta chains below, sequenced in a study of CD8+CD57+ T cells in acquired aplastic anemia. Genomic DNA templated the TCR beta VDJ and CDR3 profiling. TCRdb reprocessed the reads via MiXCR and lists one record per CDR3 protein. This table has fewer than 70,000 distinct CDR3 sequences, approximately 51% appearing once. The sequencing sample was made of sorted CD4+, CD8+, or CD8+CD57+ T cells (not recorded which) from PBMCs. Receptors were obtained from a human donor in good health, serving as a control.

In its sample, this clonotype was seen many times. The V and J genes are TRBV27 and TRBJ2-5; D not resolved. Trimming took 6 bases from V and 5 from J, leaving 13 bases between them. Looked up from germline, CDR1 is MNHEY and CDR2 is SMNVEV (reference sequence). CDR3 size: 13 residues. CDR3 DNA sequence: TGTGCCAGCAGCCCCTCCCACGGGGAGACCCAGTACTTC. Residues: CASSPSHGETQYF.

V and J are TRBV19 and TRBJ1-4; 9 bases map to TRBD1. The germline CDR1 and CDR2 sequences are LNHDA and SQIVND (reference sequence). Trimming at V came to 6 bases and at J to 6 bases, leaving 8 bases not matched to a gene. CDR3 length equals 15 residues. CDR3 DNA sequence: TGTGCCAGTAGATACCCCGGGACAGGGCATGAAAAACTGTTTTTT. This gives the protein CASRYPGTGHEKLFF.

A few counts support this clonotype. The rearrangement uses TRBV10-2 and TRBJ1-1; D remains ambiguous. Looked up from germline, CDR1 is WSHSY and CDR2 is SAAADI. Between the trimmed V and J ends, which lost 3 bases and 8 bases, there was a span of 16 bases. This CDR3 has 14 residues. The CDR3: CASSENLPTREAFF. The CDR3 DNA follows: TGCGCCAGCAGTGAAAACTTGCCCACAAGGGAAGCTTTCTTT.

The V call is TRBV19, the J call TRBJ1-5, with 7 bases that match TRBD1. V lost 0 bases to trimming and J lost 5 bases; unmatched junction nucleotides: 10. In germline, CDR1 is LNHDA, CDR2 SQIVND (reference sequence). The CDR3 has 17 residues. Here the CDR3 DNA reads TGTGCCAGTAGTATAGATCATCGGCAGGGGGTCCATCAGCCCCAGCATTTT. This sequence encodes CASSIDHRQGVHQPQHF.

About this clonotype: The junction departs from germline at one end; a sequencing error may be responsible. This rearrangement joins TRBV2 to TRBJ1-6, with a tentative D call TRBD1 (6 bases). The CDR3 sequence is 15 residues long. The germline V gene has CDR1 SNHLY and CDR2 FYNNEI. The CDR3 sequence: CASREGGVNNSPLHF. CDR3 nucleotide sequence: TGTGCCAGCAGGGAAGGGGGGGTTAATAATTCACCCCTCCACTTT.

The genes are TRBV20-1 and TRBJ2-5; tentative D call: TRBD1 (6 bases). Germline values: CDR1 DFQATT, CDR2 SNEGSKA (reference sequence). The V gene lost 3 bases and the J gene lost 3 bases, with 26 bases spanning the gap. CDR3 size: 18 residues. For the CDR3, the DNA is TGCAGTGCTAGTGGACTGCGTGCAGGGGCGAGGATAGAAGAGACCCAGTACTTC. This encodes CSASGLRAGARIEETQYF.

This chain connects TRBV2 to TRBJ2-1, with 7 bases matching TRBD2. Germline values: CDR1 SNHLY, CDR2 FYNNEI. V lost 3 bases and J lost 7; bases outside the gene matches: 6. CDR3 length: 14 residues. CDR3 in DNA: TGTGCCAGCAGTGAGGAGGGAGGGACGAATGAGCAGTTCTTC. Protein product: CASSEEGGTNEQFF.

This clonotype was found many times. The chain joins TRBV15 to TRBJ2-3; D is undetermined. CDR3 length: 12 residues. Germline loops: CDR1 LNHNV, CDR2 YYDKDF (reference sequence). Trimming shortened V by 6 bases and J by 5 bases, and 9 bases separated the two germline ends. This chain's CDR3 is CATSRAEDTQYF. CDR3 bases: TGTGCCACCAGTCGTGCCGAAGATACGCAGTATTTT.

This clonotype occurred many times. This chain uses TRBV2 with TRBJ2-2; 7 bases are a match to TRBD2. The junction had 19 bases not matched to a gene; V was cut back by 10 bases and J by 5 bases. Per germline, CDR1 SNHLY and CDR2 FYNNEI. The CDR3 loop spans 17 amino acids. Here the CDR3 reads CATQRLTAGVETGELFF. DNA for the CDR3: TGTGCCACCCAGCGGTTAACGGCGGGAGTAGAGACCGGGGAGCTGTTTTTT.

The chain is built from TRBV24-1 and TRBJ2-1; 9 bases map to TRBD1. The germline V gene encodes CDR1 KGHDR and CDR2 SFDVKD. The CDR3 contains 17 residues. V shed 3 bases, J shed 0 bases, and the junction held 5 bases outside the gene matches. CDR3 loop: CATSDHTGGGSYNEQFF. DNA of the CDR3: TGTGCCACCAGTGATCATACAGGGGGCGGCTCCTACAATGAGCAGTTCTTC.

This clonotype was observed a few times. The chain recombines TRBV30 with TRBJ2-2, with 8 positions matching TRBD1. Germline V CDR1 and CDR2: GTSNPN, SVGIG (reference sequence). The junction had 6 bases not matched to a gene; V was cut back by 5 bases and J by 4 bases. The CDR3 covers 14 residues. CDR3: CAWETGAGTGELFF. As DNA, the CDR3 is TGTGCCTGGGAGACAGGGGCTGGCACCGGGGAGCTGTTTTTT.

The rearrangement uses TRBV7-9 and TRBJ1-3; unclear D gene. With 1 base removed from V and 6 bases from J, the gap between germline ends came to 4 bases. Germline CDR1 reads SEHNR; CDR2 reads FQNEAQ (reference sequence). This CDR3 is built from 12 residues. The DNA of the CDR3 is TGTGCCAGCAGCTTAGGAGAAAACACCATATATTTT. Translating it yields CASSLGENTIYF. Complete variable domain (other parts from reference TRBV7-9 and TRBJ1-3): DTGVSQNPRHKITKRGQNVTFRCDPISEHNRLYWYRQTLGQGPEFLTYFQNEAQLEKSRLLSDRFSAERPKGSFSTLEIQRTEQGDSAMYLCASSLGENTIYFGEGSWLTVV.

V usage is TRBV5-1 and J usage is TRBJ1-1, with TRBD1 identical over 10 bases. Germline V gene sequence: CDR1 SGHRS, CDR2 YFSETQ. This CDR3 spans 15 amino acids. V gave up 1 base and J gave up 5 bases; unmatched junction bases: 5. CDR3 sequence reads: CASSLLTGQGTEAFF. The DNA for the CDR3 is TGCGCCAGCAGCTTGCTAACGGGACAGGGGACTGAAGCTTTCTTT.

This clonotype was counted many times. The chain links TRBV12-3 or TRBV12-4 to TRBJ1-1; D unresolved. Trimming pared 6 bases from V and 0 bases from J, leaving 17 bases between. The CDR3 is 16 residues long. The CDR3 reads CASRPPGPEMNTEAFF. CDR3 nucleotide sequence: TGTGCCAGCAGGCCTCCCGGGCCCGAGATGAACACTGAAGCTTTCTTT.

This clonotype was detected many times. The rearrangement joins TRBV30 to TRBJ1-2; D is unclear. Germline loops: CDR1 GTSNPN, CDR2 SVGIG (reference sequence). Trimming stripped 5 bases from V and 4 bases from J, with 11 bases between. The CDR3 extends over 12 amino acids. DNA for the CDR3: TGTGCCTGGTTCAAGTGGGGCTATGGCTACACCTTC. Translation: CAWFKWGYGYTF.

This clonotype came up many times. The CDR3 DNA reads as TGTGCCAGCACCTTGGGCGGGGACCCCCAAGAGACCCAGTACTTC. It codes for CASTLGGDPQETQYF. The chain recombines TRBV6-1 with TRBJ2-5; tentative D call: TRBD2 (6 bases). CDR3 length: 15 amino acids. Deletions cut 7 bases from V and 1 base from J, with 16 bases between. The germline V gene has CDR1 MNHNS and CDR2 SASEGT.

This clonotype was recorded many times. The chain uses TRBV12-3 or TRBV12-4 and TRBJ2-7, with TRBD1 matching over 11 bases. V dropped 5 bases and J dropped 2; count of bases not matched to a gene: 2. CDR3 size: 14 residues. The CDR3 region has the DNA TGTGCCAGCAGTGCGGGACAGGGGGCCTACGAGCAGTACTTC. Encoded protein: CASSAGQGAYEQYF.

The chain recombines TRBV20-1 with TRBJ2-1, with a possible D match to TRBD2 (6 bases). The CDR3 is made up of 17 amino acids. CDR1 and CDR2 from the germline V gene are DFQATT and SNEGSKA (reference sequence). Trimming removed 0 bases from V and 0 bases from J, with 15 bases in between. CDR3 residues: CSARDPGTAGSYNEQFF. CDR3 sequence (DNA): TGCAGTGCTAGAGATCCGGGGACTGCAGGCTCCTACAATGAGCAGTTCTTC.

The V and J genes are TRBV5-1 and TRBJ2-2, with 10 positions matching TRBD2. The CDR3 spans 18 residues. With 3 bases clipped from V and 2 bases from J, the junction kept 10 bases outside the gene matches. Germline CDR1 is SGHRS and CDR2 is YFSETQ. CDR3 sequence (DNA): TGCGCCAGCAGCTCCTCAGGACTAGCGGAGATTAACACCGGGGAGCTGTTTTTT. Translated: CASSSSGLAEINTGELFF.

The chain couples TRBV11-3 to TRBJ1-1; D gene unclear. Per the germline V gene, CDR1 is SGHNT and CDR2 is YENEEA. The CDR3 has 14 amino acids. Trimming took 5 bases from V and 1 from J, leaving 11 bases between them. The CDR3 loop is CASSTYGGNTEAFF. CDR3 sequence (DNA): TGTGCCAGCAGCACGTACGGCGGGAACACTGAAGCTTTCTTT.

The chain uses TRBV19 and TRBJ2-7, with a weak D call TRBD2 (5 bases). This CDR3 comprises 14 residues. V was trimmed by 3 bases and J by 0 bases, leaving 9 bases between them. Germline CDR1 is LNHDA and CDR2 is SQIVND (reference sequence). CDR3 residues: CASSIYSGSYEQYF. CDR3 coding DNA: TGTGCCAGTAGTATTTACAGCGGCTCCTACGAGCAGTACTTC. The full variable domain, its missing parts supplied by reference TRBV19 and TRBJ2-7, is DGGITQSPKYLFRKEGQNVTLSCEQNLNHDAMYWYRQDPGQGLRLIYYSQIVNDFQKGDIAEGYSVSREKKESFPLTVTSAQKNPTAFYLCASSIYSGSYEQYFGPGTRLTVT.

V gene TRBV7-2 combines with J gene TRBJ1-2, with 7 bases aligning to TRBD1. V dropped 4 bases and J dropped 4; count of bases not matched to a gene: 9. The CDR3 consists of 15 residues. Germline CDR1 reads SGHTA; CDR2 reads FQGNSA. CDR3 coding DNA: TGTGCCAGCAGCTCCCGTGGAGGGGGCAGCTATGGCTACACCTTC. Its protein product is CASSSRGGGSYGYTF.

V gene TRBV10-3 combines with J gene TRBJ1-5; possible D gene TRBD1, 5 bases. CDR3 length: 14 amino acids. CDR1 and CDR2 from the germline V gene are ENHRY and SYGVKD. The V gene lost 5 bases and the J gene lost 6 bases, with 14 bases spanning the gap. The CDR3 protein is CAISSEGLTQPQHF. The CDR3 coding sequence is TGTGCCATCAGTTCCGAGGGGTTGACTCAGCCCCAGCATTTT.

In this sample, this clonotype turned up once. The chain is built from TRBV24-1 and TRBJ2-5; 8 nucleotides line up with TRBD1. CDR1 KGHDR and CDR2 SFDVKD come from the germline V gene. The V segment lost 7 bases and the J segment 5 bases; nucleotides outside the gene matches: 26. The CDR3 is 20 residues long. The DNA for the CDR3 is TGTGCCACCAGCACCCCGCTGGGGCAGGGGGCGTTGTCTTCGTATGAGACCCAGTACTTC. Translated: CATSTPLGQGALSSYETQYF.

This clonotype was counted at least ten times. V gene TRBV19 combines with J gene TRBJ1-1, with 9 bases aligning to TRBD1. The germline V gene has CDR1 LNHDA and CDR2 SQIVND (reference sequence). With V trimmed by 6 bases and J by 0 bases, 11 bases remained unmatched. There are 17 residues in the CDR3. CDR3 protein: CASSAKGQGNMNTEAFF. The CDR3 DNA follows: TGTGCCAGTAGCGCAAAGGGACAGGGCAACATGAACACTGAAGCTTTCTTT.

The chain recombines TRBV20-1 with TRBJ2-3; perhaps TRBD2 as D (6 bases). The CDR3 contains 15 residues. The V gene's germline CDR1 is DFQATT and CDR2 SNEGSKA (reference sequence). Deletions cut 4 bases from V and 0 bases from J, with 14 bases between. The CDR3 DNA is TGCAGTGCTACGCCTAGCGTGACTAGCACAGATACGCAGTATTTT. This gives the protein CSATPSVTSTDTQYF.

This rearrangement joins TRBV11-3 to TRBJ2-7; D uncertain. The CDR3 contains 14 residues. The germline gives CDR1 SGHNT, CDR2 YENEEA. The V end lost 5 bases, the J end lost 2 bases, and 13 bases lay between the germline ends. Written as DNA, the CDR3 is TGTGCCAGCAGCCCTGGGCTTAACCCCTACGAGCAGTACTTC. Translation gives CASSPGLNPYEQYF. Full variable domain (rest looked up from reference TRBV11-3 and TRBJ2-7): EAGVVQSPRYKIIEKKQPVAFWCNPISGHNTLYWYLQNLGQGPELLIRYENEEAVDDSQLPKDRFSAERLKGVDSTLKIQPAELGDSAVYLCASSPGLNPYEQYFGPGTRLTVT.

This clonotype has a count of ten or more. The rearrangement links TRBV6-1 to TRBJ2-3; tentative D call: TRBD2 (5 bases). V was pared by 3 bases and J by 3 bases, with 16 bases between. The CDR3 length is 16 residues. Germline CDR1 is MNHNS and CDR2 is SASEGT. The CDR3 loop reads CASSDPFGLGTDTQYF. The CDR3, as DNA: TGTGCCAGCAGTGACCCATTTGGACTCGGAACAGATACGCAGTATTTT.

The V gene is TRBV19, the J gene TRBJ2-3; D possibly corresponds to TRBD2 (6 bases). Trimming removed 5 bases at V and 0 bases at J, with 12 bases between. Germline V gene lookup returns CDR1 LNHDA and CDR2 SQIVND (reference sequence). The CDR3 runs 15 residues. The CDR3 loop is CASSSTGTSTDTQYF. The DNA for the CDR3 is TGTGCCAGTAGTTCAACCGGGACTAGCACAGATACGCAGTATTTT.

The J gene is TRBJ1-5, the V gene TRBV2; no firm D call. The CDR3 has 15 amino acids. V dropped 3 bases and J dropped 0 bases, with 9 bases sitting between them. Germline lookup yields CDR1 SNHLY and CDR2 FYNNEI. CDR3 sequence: CASSEEGNSNQPQHF. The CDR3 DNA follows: TGTGCCAGCAGTGAGGAGGGAAATAGCAATCAGCCCCAGCATTTT.

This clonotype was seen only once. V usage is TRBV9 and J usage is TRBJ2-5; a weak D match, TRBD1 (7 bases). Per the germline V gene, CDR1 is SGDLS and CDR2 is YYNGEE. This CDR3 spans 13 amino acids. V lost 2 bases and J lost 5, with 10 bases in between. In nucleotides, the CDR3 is TGTGCCAGCAGCGTCCAGGGGGGTGAGACCCAGTACTTC. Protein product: CASSVQGGETQYF.